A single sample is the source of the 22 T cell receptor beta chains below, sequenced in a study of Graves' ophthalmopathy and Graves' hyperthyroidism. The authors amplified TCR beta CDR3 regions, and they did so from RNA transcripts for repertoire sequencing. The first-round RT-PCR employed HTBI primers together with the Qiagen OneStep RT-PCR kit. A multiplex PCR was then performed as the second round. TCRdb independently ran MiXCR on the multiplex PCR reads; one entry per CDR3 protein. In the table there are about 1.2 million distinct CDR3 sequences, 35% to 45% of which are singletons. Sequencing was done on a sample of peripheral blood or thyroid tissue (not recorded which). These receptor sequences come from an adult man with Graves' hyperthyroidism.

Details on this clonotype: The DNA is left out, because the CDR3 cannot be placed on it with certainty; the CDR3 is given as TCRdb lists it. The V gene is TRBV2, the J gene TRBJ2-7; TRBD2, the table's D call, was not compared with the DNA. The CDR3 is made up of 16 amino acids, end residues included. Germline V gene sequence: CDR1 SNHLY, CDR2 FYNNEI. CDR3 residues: CACSASSGRSSYEQYF.

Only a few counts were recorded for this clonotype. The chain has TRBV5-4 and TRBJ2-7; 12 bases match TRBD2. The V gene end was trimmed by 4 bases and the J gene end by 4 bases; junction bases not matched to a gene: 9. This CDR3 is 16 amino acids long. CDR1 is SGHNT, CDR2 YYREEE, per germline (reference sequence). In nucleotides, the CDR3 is TGTGCCAGCAGCCGAAACCCGGGACTAGCGGGTTACGAGCAGTACTTC. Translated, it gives CASSRNPGLAGYEQYF.

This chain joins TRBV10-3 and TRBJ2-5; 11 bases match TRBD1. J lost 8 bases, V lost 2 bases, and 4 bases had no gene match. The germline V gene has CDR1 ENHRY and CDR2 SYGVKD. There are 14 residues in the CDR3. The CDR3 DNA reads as TGTGCCATCAGTGAGGGGACAGGGGGAAATACCCAGTACTTC. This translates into CAISEGTGGNTQYF.

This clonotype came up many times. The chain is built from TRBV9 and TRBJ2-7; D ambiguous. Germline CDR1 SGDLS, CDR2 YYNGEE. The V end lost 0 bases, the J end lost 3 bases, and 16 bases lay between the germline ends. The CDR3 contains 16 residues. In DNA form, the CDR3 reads TGTGCCAGCAGCGTAGCCGGTTCCAGGAGACTCTACGAGCAGTACTTC. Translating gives CASSVAGSRRLYEQYF.

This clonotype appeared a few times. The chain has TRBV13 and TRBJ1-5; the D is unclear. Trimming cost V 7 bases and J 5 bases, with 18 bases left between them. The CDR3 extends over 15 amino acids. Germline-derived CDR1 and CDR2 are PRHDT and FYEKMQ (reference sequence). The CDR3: CASTFSRSRDQPQHF. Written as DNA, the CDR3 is TGTGCCAGCACCTTTTCGCGGAGTCGGGATCAGCCCCAGCATTTT.

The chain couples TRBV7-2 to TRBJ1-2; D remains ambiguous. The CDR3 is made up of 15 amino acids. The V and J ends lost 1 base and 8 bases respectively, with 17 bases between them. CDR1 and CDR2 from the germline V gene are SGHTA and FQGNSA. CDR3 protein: CASSLEQRSASGYTF. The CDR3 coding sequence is TGTGCCAGCAGCTTAGAACAGCGTTCGGCGAGCGGCTACACCTTC.

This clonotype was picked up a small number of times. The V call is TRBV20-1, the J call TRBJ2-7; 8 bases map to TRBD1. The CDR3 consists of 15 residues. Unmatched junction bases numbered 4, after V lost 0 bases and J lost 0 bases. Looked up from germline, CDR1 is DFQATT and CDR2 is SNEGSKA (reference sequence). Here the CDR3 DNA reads TGCAGTGCTAGAGATCTGGGACAGGCCTCCTACGAGCAGTACTTC. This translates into CSARDLGQASYEQYF.

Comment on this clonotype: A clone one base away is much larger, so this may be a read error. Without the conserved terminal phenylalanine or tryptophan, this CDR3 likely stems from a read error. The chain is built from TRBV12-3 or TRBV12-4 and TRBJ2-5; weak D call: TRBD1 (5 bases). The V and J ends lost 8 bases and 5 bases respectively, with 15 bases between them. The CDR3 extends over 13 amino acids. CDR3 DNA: TGTGCCAGCTCCTCCTTCAGGGTTGAGACCCAGTACCTC. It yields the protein CASSSFRVETQYL.

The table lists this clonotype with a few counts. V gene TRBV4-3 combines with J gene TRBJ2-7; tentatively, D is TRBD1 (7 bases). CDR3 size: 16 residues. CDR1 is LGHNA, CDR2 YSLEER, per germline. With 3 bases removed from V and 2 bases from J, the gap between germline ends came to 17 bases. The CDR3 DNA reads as TGCGCCAGCAGCCAGTACTCCGGCAGGGGGGCCTACGAGCAGTACTTC. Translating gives CASSQYSGRGAYEQYF.

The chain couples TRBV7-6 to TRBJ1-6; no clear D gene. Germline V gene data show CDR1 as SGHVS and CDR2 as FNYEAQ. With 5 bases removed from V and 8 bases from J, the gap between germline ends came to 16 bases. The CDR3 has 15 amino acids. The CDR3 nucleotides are TGTGCCAGCAGCCCCGGCGGTACTCGATATTCACCCCTCCACTTT. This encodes CASSPGGTRYSPLHF.

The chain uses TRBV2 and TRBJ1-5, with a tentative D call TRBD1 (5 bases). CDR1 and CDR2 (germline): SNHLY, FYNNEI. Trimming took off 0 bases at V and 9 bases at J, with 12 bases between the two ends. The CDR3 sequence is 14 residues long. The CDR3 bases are TGTGCCAGCAGTGAAGCCAACATCGGGGCGCCCCAGCATTTT. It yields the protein CASSEANIGAPQHF.

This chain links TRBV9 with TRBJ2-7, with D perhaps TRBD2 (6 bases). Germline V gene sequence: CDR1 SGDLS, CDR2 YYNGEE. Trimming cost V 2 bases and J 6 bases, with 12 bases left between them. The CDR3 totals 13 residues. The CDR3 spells CASSVTGTREQYF. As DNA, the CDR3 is TGTGCCAGCAGCGTTACCGGGACTCGCGAGCAGTACTTC.

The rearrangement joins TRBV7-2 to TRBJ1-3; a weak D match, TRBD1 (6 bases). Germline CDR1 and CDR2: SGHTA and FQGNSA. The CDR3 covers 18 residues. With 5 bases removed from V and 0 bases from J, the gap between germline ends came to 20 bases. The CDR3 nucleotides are TGTGCCAGCAGCATTCCCCCGGGGGGCCAACTCTCTGGAAACACCATATATTTT. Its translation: CASSIPPGGQLSGNTIYF.

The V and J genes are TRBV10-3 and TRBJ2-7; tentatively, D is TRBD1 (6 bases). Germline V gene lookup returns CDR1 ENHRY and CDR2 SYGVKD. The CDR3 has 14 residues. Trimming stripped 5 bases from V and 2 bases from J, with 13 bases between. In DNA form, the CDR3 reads TGTGCCATCAGTTACGAGGGACAAACCTACGAGCAGTACTTC. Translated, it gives CAISYEGQTYEQYF.

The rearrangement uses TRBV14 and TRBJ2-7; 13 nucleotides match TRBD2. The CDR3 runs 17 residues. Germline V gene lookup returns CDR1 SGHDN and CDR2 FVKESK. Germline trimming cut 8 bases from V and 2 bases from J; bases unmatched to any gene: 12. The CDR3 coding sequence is TGTGCCAGCTCACCACCGAGACTAGCGGGAGGCCCCTACGAGCAGTACTTC. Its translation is CASSPPRLAGGPYEQYF. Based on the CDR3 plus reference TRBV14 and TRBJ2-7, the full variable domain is EAGVTQFPSHSVIEKGQTVTLRCDPISGHDNLYWYRRVMGKEIKFLLHFVKESKQDESGMPNNRFLAERTGGTYSTLKVQPAELEDSGVYFCASSPPRLAGGPYEQYFGPGTRLTVT.

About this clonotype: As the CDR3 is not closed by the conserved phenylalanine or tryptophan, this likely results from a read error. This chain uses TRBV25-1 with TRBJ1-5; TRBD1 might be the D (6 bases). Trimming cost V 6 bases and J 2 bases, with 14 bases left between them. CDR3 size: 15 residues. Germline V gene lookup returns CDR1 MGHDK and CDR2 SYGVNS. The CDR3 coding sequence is TGTGCCAGCAGCCCCACAGGGCAGGGCAATCAGCCCCAGCATTTG. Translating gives CASSPTGQGNQPQHL.

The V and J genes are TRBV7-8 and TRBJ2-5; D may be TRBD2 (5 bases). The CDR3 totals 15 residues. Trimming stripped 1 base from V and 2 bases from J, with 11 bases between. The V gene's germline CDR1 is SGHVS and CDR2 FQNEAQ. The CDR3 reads CASSLVLVRQETQYF. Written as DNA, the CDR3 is TGTGCCAGCAGCTTAGTACTAGTGCGGCAAGAGACCCAGTACTTC. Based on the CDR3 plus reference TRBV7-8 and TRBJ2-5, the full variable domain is GAGVSQSPRYKVAKRGQDVALRCDPISGHVSLFWYQQALGQGPEFLTYFQNEAQLDKSGLPSDRFFAERPEGSVSTLKIQRTQQEDSAVYLCASSLVLVRQETQYFGPGTRLLVL.

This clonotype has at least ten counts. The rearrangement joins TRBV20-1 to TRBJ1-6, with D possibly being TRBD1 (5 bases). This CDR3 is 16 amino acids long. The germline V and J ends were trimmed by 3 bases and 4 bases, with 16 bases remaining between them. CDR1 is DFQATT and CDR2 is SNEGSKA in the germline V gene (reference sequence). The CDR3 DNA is TGCAGTGCTAGTCACGGCAGGGCCCAATATAATTCACCCCTCCACTTT. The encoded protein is CSASHGRAQYNSPLHF.

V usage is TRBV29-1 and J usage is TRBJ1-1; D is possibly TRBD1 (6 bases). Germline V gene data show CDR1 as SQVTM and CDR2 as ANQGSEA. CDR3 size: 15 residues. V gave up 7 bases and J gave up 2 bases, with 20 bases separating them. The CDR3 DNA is TGCAGCGCCGGAGGTACCGGGGGCCTCAACACTGAAGCTTTCTTT. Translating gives CSAGGTGGLNTEAFF.

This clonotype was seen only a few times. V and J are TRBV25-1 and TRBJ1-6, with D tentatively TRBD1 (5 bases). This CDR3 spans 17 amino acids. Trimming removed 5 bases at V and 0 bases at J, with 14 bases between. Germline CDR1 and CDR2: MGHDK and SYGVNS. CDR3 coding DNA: TGTGCCAGCAGTCCCGGGACGTTGAGCTCCTATAATTCACCCCTCCACTTT. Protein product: CASSPGTLSSYNSPLHF.

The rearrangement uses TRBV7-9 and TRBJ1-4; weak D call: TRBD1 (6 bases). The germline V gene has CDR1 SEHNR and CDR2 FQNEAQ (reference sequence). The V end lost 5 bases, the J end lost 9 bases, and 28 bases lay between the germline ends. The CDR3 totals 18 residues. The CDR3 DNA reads TGTGCCAGCAGCCCGAACGGGGGCAGGGGTAACCCGACCCAAAAACTGTTTTTT. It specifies CASSPNGGRGNPTQKLFF.

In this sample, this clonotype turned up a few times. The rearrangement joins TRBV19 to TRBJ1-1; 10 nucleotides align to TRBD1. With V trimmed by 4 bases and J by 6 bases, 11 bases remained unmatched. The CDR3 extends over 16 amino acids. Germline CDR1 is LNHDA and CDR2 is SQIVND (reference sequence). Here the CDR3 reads CASSTPMTGGWAEAFF. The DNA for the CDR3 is TGTGCCAGTAGTACCCCTATGACAGGGGGCTGGGCTGAAGCTTTCTTT.